The next 27 T cell receptor beta chains were all read from a single sample in a study of OX40 agonist ivuxolimab in advanced cancers. Data came from immunoSEQ multiplex PCR; TCRdb stores just in-frame clones and leaves some out. The repertoire has tens of thousands of clones, 75% to 85% of them found once; the top ten carry more than 20%. The specimen was CD4+ or CD8+ T cells sorted from blood, collected in a trial of the OX40 agonist ivuxolimab. The source is an adult with an advanced solid tumor such as melanoma, head and neck, liver or kidney cancer.

With regard to this clone: A far larger clone is just one base off, so this is likely a read error. Other DNA sequences in the sample encode the same CDR3. The chain is built from TRBV27 and TRBJ2-7; 12 positions match TRBD2. CDR3 length: 14 amino acids. The junction had 2 bases not matched to a gene; V was cut back by 5 bases and J by 3 bases. Per the germline V gene, CDR1 is MNHEY and CDR2 is SMNVEV (reference sequence). CDR3 sequence (DNA): TGTGCCAGCAGTGCTAGCGGGAGGGACTACGAGCAGTACTTC. Its protein is CASSASGRDYEQYF.

The V call is TRBV4-3, the J call TRBJ2-7; 7 bases align to TRBD1. The CDR3 contains 16 residues. J was trimmed by 2 bases and V by 1 base; bases with no gene match: 8. The V gene's germline CDR1 is LGHNA and CDR2 YSLEER. The CDR3 reads CASSQVRDSGAYEQYF. CDR3 coding DNA: TGCGCCAGCAGCCAAGTTAGGGACAGTGGGGCCTACGAGCAGTACTTC.

The CDR3 coding sequence is TGTGGCTCTAGGACTAGCGGACATAACACAGATACGCAGTATTTT. This translates into CGSRTSGHNTDTQYF. The V gene is TRBV28, the J gene TRBJ2-3; 10 nucleotides line up with TRBD2. CDR1 and CDR2 from the germline V gene are MDHEN and SYDVKM. This CDR3 comprises 15 residues. Drawing the rest from reference TRBV28 and TRBJ2-3, the complete variable domain is DVKVTQSSRYLVKRTGEKVFLECVQDMDHENMFWYRQDPGLGLRLIYFSYDVKMKEKGDIPEGYSVSREKKERFSLILESASTNQTSMYLCGSRTSGHNTDTQYFGPGTRLTVL.

The chain carries TRBV7-9 and TRBJ2-7; TRBD2 is a possible D gene (6 bases). Germline assignment: CDR1 SEHNR and CDR2 FQNEAQ (reference sequence). The V and J ends lost 2 bases and 6 bases respectively, with 17 bases between them. The CDR3 is 15 amino acids. CDR3 DNA: TGTGCCAGCAGCTTAAAGGGACCCGGGAGCTCCGAGCAGTACTTC. It specifies CASSLKGPGSSEQYF.

This chain connects TRBV2 to TRBJ2-7; perhaps TRBD2 as D (6 bases). Germline V gene data show CDR1 as SNHLY and CDR2 as FYNNEI. CDR3 length equals 14 residues. The V end lost 3 bases, the J end lost 2 bases, and 11 bases lay between the germline ends. As DNA, the CDR3 is TGTGCCAGCAGTGAGGGGGGAGGACCCTACGAGCAGTACTTC. As protein: CASSEGGGPYEQYF.

This clone was observed once. The V and J genes are TRBV15 and TRBJ1-2; the D is unclear. The CDR3 has 14 amino acids. V was cut by 1 base and J by 3 bases, with 9 bases left in between. Germline-derived CDR1 and CDR2 are LNHNV and YYDKDF (reference sequence). The CDR3 sequence is CATSRAVADYGYTF. The CDR3 region has the DNA TGTGCCACCAGCAGAGCTGTGGCCGACTATGGCTACACCTTC.

The chain links TRBV4-1 to TRBJ2-7; D perhaps matches TRBD1 (6 bases). V was trimmed by 5 bases and J by 6 bases, leaving 11 bases between them. Germline CDR1 and CDR2: MGHRA and YSYEKL. CDR3 length equals 12 residues. The DNA for the CDR3 is TGCGCCAGCAGCTACGGGACAACCGAGCAGTACTTC. Translation: CASSYGTTEQYF.

This clone showed up just a few times. The chain combines TRBV6-5 with TRBJ2-5; possible D gene TRBD2, 6 bases. The CDR3 covers 15 residues. Germline CDR1 MNHEY, CDR2 SVGAGI. The V and J ends lost 2 bases and 4 bases respectively, with 14 bases between them. The CDR3 reads CASSYGRSRGETQYF. The CDR3 bases are TGTGCCAGCAGTTACGGGAGGAGCCGGGGAGAGACCCAGTACTTC.

The genes are TRBV5-6 and TRBJ2-1; maybe TRBD2 (6 bases). Deletions cut 5 bases from V and 7 bases from J, with 10 bases between. CDR3 length equals 12 residues. The V gene's germline CDR1 is SGHDT and CDR2 YYEEEE. The chain's CDR3 is CASSWGVNEQFF. CDR3 bases: TGTGCCAGCAGTTGGGGGGTGAATGAGCAGTTCTTC.

The CDR3 region has the DNA TGTGCCAGTGGTACCGGGACACCTAACACTGAAGCTTTCTTT. Translated: CASGTGTPNTEAFF. J is TRBJ1-1 and V is TRBV19, with a tentative D call TRBD1 (6 bases). The germline gives CDR1 LNHDA, CDR2 SQIVND (reference sequence). With 8 bases removed from V and 2 bases from J, the gap between germline ends came to 15 bases. CDR3 length equals 14 residues.

This clone was detected ten times or more. The junction differs from germline at one of its ends, possibly a read error. The chain uses TRBV19 and TRBJ2-1; possible D gene TRBD1, 5 bases. This CDR3 region has 13 residues. The V gene's germline CDR1 is LNHDA and CDR2 SQIVND (reference sequence). The CDR3 reads CASSLWGYDEQFF. In DNA, the CDR3 is TGTGCCAGTAGCCTGTGGGGCTACGATGAGCAGTTCTTC. Filled out from reference TRBV19 and TRBJ2-1, the complete variable domain reads DGGITQSPKYLFRKEGQNVTLSCEQNLNHDAMYWYRQDPGQGLRLIYYSQIVNDFQKGDIAEGYSVSREKKESFPLTVTSAQKNPTAFYLCASSLWGYDEQFFGPGTRLTVL.

The rearrangement links TRBV2 to TRBJ2-3, with D unresolved. The V and J ends lost 8 bases and 1 base respectively, with 16 bases between them. Germline values: CDR1 SNHLY, CDR2 FYNNEI. This CDR3 has 15 residues. The CDR3: CASGPGPGGTDTQYF. The CDR3 DNA follows: TGTGCCAGCGGACCCGGCCCGGGCGGCACAGATACGCAGTATTTT.

The chain recombines TRBV5-1 with TRBJ2-1; 8 positions agree with TRBD1. V dropped 3 bases and J dropped 4; count of bases not matched to a gene: 9. The CDR3 spans 16 residues. Germline CDR1 is SGHRS and CDR2 is YFSETQ. The chain's CDR3 is CASSSLAGGGYNEQFF. In nucleotides, the CDR3 is TGCGCCAGCAGCTCCCTCGCAGGGGGCGGGTACAATGAGCAGTTCTTC.

The chain has TRBV29-1 and TRBJ1-1; 8 nucleotides align to TRBD1. CDR1 is SQVTM, CDR2 ANQGSEA, per germline. The CDR3 runs 12 residues. Trimming at V came to 7 bases and at J to 4 bases, leaving 5 bases not matched to a gene. The CDR3 here is CSAVGQGTEAFF. The DNA of the CDR3 is TGCAGCGCTGTAGGACAGGGCACTGAAGCTTTCTTT.

This clone appeared once. The rearrangement joins TRBV2 to TRBJ2-6; D unresolved. This CDR3 has 15 amino acids. V lost 3 bases to trimming and J lost 3 bases, with 9 bases between them. Germline loops: CDR1 SNHLY, CDR2 FYNNEI. The CDR3 loop is CASSDPWVGANVLTF. The CDR3 DNA is TGTGCCAGCAGTGATCCGTGGGTTGGGGCCAACGTCCTGACTTTC.

The J gene is TRBJ2-1, the V gene TRBV7-3, with 8 bases matching TRBD2. V dropped 7 bases and J dropped 1; count of bases not matched to a gene: 9. Germline CDR1 reads SGHTA; CDR2 reads FQGTGA. This CDR3 spans 16 amino acids. The CDR3: CASTPGGRGSYNEQFF. CDR3 nucleotide sequence: TGTGCCAGCACCCCGGGAGGGCGGGGTTCCTACAATGAGCAGTTCTTC. Full variable domain (remainder filled in from reference TRBV7-3 and TRBJ2-1): GAGVSQTPSNKVTEKGKYVELRCDPISGHTALYWYRQSLGQGPEFLIYFQGTGAADDSGLPNDRFFAVRPEGSVSTLKIQRTERGDSAVYLCASTPGGRGSYNEQFFGPGTRLTVL.

The rearrangement links TRBV9 to TRBJ2-6; D might be TRBD2 (5 bases). CDR3 length equals 15 residues. V dropped 6 bases and J dropped 3 bases, with 13 bases sitting between them. Germline V gene data show CDR1 as SGDLS and CDR2 as YYNGEE. CDR3 sequence reads: CASTAQEDGANVLTF. CDR3 sequence (DNA): TGTGCCAGCACCGCCCAGGAGGATGGGGCCAACGTCCTGACTTTC.

In regard to this clone: Other nucleotide sequences in the sample specify the same CDR3. The chain has TRBV27 and TRBJ2-1, with D unclear. V was cut by 0 bases and J by 7 bases, with 1 base left in between. In germline, CDR1 is MNHEY, CDR2 SMNVEV (reference sequence). This CDR3 has 11 amino acids. CDR3 in amino acids: CASSLSNEQFF. DNA of the CDR3: TGTGCCAGCAGTTTATCTAATGAGCAGTTCTTC.

The chain has TRBV7-9 and TRBJ2-2; D might be TRBD1 (6 bases). The CDR3 is made up of 14 amino acids. Germline CDR1 reads SEHNR; CDR2 reads FQNEAQ (reference sequence). Trimming cost V 6 bases and J 1 base, with 9 bases left between them. The CDR3 DNA is TGTGCCAGCAGAAAGGGACAGAACACCGGGGAGCTGTTTTTT. This sequence encodes CASRKGQNTGELFF.

This chain's CDR3 is CASRGLANYTDTQYF. CDR3 in DNA: TGTGCCAGCAGGGGACTAGCGAATTACACAGATACGCAGTATTTT. The rearrangement links TRBV27 to TRBJ2-3; 10 bases fit TRBD2. V gave up 6 bases and J gave up 2 bases; unmatched junction bases: 5. This CDR3 has 15 amino acids. Germline V gene sequence: CDR1 MNHEY, CDR2 SMNVEV (reference sequence).

The gene calls are TRBV5-6 and TRBJ2-7; 9 positions match TRBD1. V was pared by 0 bases and J by 0 bases, with 1 base of the junction left unmatched. Germline V CDR1 and CDR2: SGHDT, YYEEEE. CDR3 length equals 15 residues. CDR3 region: CASSLAGQGSYEQYF. CDR3 DNA sequence: TGTGCCAGCAGCTTGGCGGGACAGGGCTCCTACGAGCAGTACTTC.

The J gene is TRBJ2-7, the V gene TRBV5-6; a possible D gene is TRBD1 (6 bases). The CDR3 contains 13 residues. CDR1 and CDR2 (germline): SGHDT, YYEEEE. V lost 3 bases to trimming and J lost 5 bases, with 12 bases between them. The CDR3 DNA follows: TGTGCCAGCAGCTCCTTCAGGGGCCACGAGCAGTACTTC. This gives the protein CASSSFRGHEQYF.

This rearrangement joins TRBV19 to TRBJ1-1; 7 positions match TRBD1. The V gene end was trimmed by 1 base and the J gene end by 5 bases; junction bases not matched to a gene: 7. CDR1 is LNHDA and CDR2 is SQIVND in the germline V gene (reference sequence). The CDR3 is 15 amino acids. CDR3 sequence (DNA): TGTGCCAGTAGTATAGCAACAGGGGCCGGAACTGAAGCTTTCTTT. Translation gives CASSIATGAGTEAFF.

V usage is TRBV28 and J usage is TRBJ2-1; 10 nucleotides align to TRBD2. The CDR3 is 15 residues long. The junction had 8 bases not matched to a gene; V was cut back by 5 bases and J by 7 bases. Germline assignment: CDR1 MDHEN and CDR2 SYDVKM. The CDR3 DNA sequence: TGTGCCAGCAGTCTAGCGGGAGATAACGGGAATGAGCAGTTCTTC. Translation gives CASSLAGDNGNEQFF.

This clone is a singleton in its sample. The rearrangement links TRBV28 to TRBJ1-5; D perhaps matches TRBD1 (5 bases). Deletions cut 4 bases from V and 6 bases from J, with 19 bases between. The CDR3 contains 16 residues. Germline V gives CDR1 MDHEN, CDR2 SYDVKM. CDR3 nucleotides: TGTGCCAGCAGTTCTTTCGGGACGTATATTTCTCAGCCCCAGCATTTT. This codes for CASSSFGTYISQPQHF.

The chain couples TRBV7-6 to TRBJ2-2; D uncertain. The CDR3 is 18 residues long. The germline V and J ends were trimmed by 0 bases and 5 bases, with 19 bases remaining between them. Germline V gene data show CDR1 as SGHVS and CDR2 as FNYEAQ. CDR3 nucleotide sequence: TGTGCCAGCAGCTTAGCGCTGGTTCCCCGGCGTTGGACCGGGGAGCTGTTTTTT. It yields the protein CASSLALVPRRWTGELFF.

The chain couples TRBV7-9 to TRBJ2-4; possible D gene TRBD2, 6 bases. This CDR3 has 12 amino acids. Germline values: CDR1 SEHNR, CDR2 FQNEAQ (reference sequence). The ends were cut back, 4 bases at V and 8 bases at J, with 9 bases in the middle. The CDR3 coding sequence is TGTGCCAGCAGCTCGTCGGGGGACATTCAGTACTTC. It encodes CASSSSGDIQYF.